This T cell receptor beta chain was identified in a study of shared clonotypes between healthy human individuals. Study results and caveats: Clonotype sharing across several donors was observed for about 5.2% of naive CD4 clonotypes. A small donor pool kept down the genetic and exposure-history diversity that was represented.

Deep was the level at which the assay was run. The DNA input per sorted-subset replicate PCR was approximately 210 ng, corresponding to some 27,000 T cell genomes. Using immunoSEQ multiplex PCR, the repertoire was profiled, and TCRdb retains in-frame clones only, with some absent. The sample records some 2 million clones, 85% to 95% being singletons. Remarks on this clone: The antigen remains unidentified.

CDR3 length equals 16 residues. What was sequenced was naive CD4+ T cells sorted from blood. As for subset: CD45RA+ positively selected. This TCR was sampled from a man between 18 and 29 years old in good health. The gene calls are TRBV21-1 and TRBJ2-7; the DNA was not compared with TRBD2, the D call given in the table. TRBV21-1 is marked as a pseudogene. DNA for the CDR3: TGTGCCAGCAACAAGGGGGGAGCGGGAGGCTCCTACGAGCAGTACTTC. It yields the protein CASNKGGAGGSYEQYF.